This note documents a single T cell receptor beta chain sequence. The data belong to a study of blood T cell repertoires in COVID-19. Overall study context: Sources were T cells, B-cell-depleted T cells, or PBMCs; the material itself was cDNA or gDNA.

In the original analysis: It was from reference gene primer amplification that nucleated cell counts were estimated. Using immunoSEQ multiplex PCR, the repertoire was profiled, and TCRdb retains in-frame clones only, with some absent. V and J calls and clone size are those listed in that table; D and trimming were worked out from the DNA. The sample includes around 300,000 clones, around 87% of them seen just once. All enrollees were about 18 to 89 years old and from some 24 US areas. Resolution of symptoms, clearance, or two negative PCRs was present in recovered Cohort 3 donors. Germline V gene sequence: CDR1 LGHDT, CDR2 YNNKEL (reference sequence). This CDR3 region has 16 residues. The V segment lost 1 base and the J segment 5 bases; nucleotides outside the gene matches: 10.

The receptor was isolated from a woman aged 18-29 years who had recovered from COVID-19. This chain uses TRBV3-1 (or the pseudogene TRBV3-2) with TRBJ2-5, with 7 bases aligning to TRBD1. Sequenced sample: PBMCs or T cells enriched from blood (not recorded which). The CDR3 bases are TGTGCCAGCAGCCAAGGACAGGGAACAGGATGGGAGACCCAGTACTTC. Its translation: CASSQGQGTGWETQYF.